Each of the 10 T cell receptor beta chains below was sequenced from the same sample in a study of T-cell reconstitution after alpha-beta-depleted transplantation in children. TCRbeta library construction was performed incorporating unique molecular identifiers. Each CDR3 protein is one row after TCRdb ran MiXCR on the PCR reads. The table includes 200,000 to 250,000 distinct CDR3 sequences, 8.2% detected once. Source: PBMCs, mostly from graft donor cells, taken 180 days after TCRalphabeta/CD19-depleted stem cell transplant. Source of these receptors: a male patient younger than 18 who had a stem cell transplant for acute lymphoblastic leukemia, so the T cells may come from the graft donor.

This clonotype was counted ten times or more. The chain uses TRBV12-3 or TRBV12-4 and TRBJ2-7; the D gene could be TRBD1 or TRBD2 (6 bases each). The CDR3 runs 13 residues. Trimming removed 6 bases from V and 3 bases from J, with 12 bases in between. The CDR3 here is CASSGGAYYEQYF. CDR3 coding DNA: TGTGCCAGCAGCGGGGGCGCATACTACGAGCAGTACTTC.

The sample holds many counts of this clonotype. The rearrangement uses TRBV28 and TRBJ2-1; D is tentatively TRBD1 or TRBD2 (5 bases each). CDR3 length: 16 amino acids. CDR1 and CDR2 (germline): MDHEN, SYDVKM. V was cut by 3 bases and J by 9 bases, with 21 bases left in between. DNA of the CDR3: TGTGCCAGCAGTTTCGATGGACTTCGGGGACCGAGTGAGCAGTTCTTC. This sequence encodes CASSFDGLRGPSEQFF.

This clonotype occurred many times. This sequence joins TRBV28 and TRBJ1-1, with D possibly being TRBD1 (5 bases). Germline V CDR1 and CDR2: MDHEN, SYDVKM. The CDR3 is made up of 15 amino acids. V gave up 7 bases and J gave up 4 bases, with 19 bases separating them. The CDR3 protein is CASTIGGVTRTEAFF. The CDR3 bases are TGTGCCAGCACCATTGGGGGAGTTACGCGCACTGAAGCTTTCTTT.

This clonotype was recorded many times. The chain carries TRBV24-1 and TRBJ2-1; D is unclear. CDR3 length: 14 residues. V dropped 4 bases and J dropped 8 bases, with 14 bases sitting between them. CDR1 is KGHDR and CDR2 is SFDVKD in the germline V gene. The CDR3: CATSDPRLSHEQFF. The CDR3 region has the DNA TGTGCCACCAGTGACCCCAGACTCTCCCATGAGCAGTTCTTC.

This clonotype has more than one count but fewer than ten. At one of its ends the junction is not consistent with the germline gene, which may arise from a read error. The chain carries TRBV6-6 and TRBJ1-4; 10 nucleotides align to TRBD1. Per the germline V gene, CDR1 is MNHNY and CDR2 is SVGAGI (reference sequence). The CDR3 loop spans 13 amino acids. This CDR3 reads CTSRDRGNEKLFF. The CDR3 DNA is TGTACCAGTAGGGACAGGGGTAATGAAAAACTGTTTTTT.

This clonotype was counted ten times or more. This CDR3 is CASRNSGSDYGYTF. In DNA form, the CDR3 reads TGTGCCAGCAGAAACTCCGGGAGCGACTATGGCTACACCTTC. The chain links TRBV12-3 or TRBV12-4 to TRBJ1-2; D is uncertain. This CDR3 has 14 residues. V lost 6 bases, J lost 3 bases, and 14 bases lay in between.

In its sample, this clonotype was seen many times. The chain combines TRBV20-1 with TRBJ2-7; D unclear. V lost 2 bases and J 3 bases, leaving 11 bases between the germline ends. The CDR3 totals 13 residues. Germline lookup yields CDR1 DFQATT and CDR2 SNEGSKA (reference sequence). The CDR3 coding sequence is TGCAGTGCTAGAAGGCTCGCGGACTACGAGCAGTACTTC. This encodes CSARRLADYEQYF.

Ten or more counts support this clonotype. This chain uses TRBV4-3 with TRBJ1-5, with 7 bases identical to TRBD1. The germline V gene encodes CDR1 LGHNA and CDR2 YSLEER. The CDR3 extends over 18 amino acids. Trimming at V came to 0 bases and at J to 4 bases, leaving 12 bases not matched to a gene. In nucleotides, the CDR3 is TGCGCCAGCAGCCAAGAAGTTAAGAGGGGGACAGCTAATCAGCCCCAGCATTTT. Its protein product is CASSQEVKRGTANQPQHF.

This clonotype was seen ten or more times. The chain uses TRBV4-3 and TRBJ2-2; 8 positions match TRBD1. The CDR3 loop spans 15 amino acids. Germline-derived CDR1 and CDR2 are LGHNA and YSLEER. Trimming cost V 4 bases and J 1 base; bases outside gene matches: 2. CDR3 in DNA: TGCGCCAGCAGCCCGGACAGGGAGAACACCGGGGAGCTGTTTTTT. This gives the protein CASSPDRENTGELFF.

This clonotype was observed at least ten times. The chain couples TRBV5-1 to TRBJ2-2; D is unresolved. With 0 bases removed from V and 3 bases from J, the gap between germline ends came to 6 bases. Germline-derived CDR1 and CDR2 are SGHRS and YFSETQ. There are 14 residues in the CDR3. The CDR3 sequence: CASSLATYTGELFF. In nucleotides, the CDR3 is TGCGCCAGCAGCTTGGCCACGTACACCGGGGAGCTGTTTTTT. Together with reference TRBV5-1 and TRBJ2-2, the CDR3 gives the full variable domain: KAGVTQTPRYLIKTRGQQVTLSCSPISGHRSVSWYQQTPGQGLQFLFEYFSETQRNKGNFPGRFSGRQFSNSRSEMNVSTLELGDSALYLCASSLATYTGELFFGEGSRLTVL.